The 8 T cell receptor beta chains in this list originate from one sample, sequenced in a study of lymphopenia after photon versus proton radiotherapy. TCRdb's copy holds only in-frame clones and misses some; the assay was immunoSEQ multiplex PCR. The data show roughly 45,000 clones, with approximately 83% seen just once and approximately 2% held by the top ten. The material sequenced was peripheral blood, taken from a patient treated with photon-based radiotherapy. These TCRs come from a man in his forties or fifties with gastric cancer.

The rearrangement joins TRBV9 to TRBJ2-5; TRBD2 matches at 7 bases. CDR1 is SGDLS, CDR2 YYNGEE, per germline. This CDR3 region has 15 residues. Trimming at V came to 0 bases and at J to 3 bases, leaving 5 bases not matched to a gene. The CDR3, as DNA: TGTGCCAGCAGCGTAGGAGGACTAGGAAAAGAGACCCAGTACTTC. Amino acid sequence: CASSVGGLGKETQYF. Full variable domain (remainder filled in from reference TRBV9 and TRBJ2-5): DSGVTQTPKHLITATGQRVTLRCSPRSGDLSVYWYQQSLDQGLQFLIQYYNGEERAKGNILERFSAQQFPDLHSELNLSSLELGDSALYFCASSVGGLGKETQYFGPGTRLLVL.

DNA of the CDR3: TGTGCCAGCCATCAGGGCGGGACAGGGGGGTCCGGGGAGCTGTTTTTT. It specifies CASHQGGTGGSGELFF. This chain connects TRBV11-1 to TRBJ2-2; TRBD1 aligns across 11 bases. V gave up 8 bases and J gave up 6 bases; unmatched junction bases: 11. CDR3 size: 16 residues. Germline CDR1 SGHAT, CDR2 FQDESV (reference sequence).

The rearrangement links TRBV30 to TRBJ1-3, with D possibly being TRBD1 (6 bases). CDR1 is GTSNPN, CDR2 SVGIG, per germline (reference sequence). Trimming took 8 bases from V and 0 from J, leaving 17 bases between them. This CDR3 contains 15 residues. This CDR3 is CAGMGGEGSGNTIYF. The DNA for the CDR3 is TGTGCCGGGATGGGGGGCGAGGGCTCTGGAAACACCATATATTTT. The entire variable domain, with the rest obtained from reference TRBV30 and TRBJ1-3, is as follows: SQTIHQWPATLVQPVGSPLSLECTVEGTSNPNLYWYRQAAGRGLQLLFYSVGIGQISSEVPQNLSASRPQDRQFILSSKKLLLSDSGFYLCAGMGGEGSGNTIYFGEGSWLTVV.

V is TRBV29-1 and J is TRBJ1-1, with TRBD1 identical over 9 bases. V gave up 5 bases and J gave up 2 bases; unmatched junction bases: 12. CDR1 SQVTM and CDR2 ANQGSEA come from the germline V gene. There are 16 residues in the CDR3. CDR3 protein: CSVKPPVGQGNTEAFF. Written as DNA, the CDR3 is TGCAGCGTTAAACCTCCTGTGGGACAGGGAAACACTGAAGCTTTCTTT.

This rearrangement joins TRBV7-2 to TRBJ2-1; D is possibly TRBD2 (6 bases). V was trimmed by 0 bases and J by 7 bases, leaving 16 bases between them. Germline loops: CDR1 SGHTA, CDR2 FQGNSA. The CDR3 loop spans 16 amino acids. The CDR3 sequence: CASSLASGSYQNEQFF. The CDR3 DNA sequence: TGTGCCAGCAGCTTAGCGAGCGGGTCCTACCAGAATGAGCAGTTCTTC. Filled out from reference TRBV7-2 and TRBJ2-1, the complete variable domain reads GAGVSQSPSNKVTEKGKDVELRCDPISGHTALYWYRQSLGQGLEFLIYFQGNSAPDKSGLPSDRFSAERTGGSVSTLTIQRTQQEDSAVYLCASSLASGSYQNEQFFGPGTRLTVL.

The chain is built from TRBV14 and TRBJ2-2, with D maybe TRBD1 (6 bases). This CDR3 region has 15 residues. Germline-derived CDR1 and CDR2 are SGHDN and FVKESK. Trimming took 2 bases from V and 3 from J, leaving 10 bases between them. The CDR3 DNA sequence: TGTGCCAGCAGCCAATTAGGGGGATACACCGGGGAGCTGTTTTTT. It yields the protein CASSQLGGYTGELFF.

The chain has TRBV5-1 and TRBJ2-2; 13 nucleotides align to TRBD2. Germline assignment: CDR1 SGHRS and CDR2 YFSETQ. V lost 4 bases and J lost 3; bases outside the gene matches: 9. The CDR3 covers 18 residues. The DNA for the CDR3 is TGCGCCAGCAGCCGGGGACTAGCGGGGCCGGGGGACACCGGGGAGCTGTTTTTT. It codes for CASSRGLAGPGDTGELFF.

CDR3 sequence (DNA): TGTGCCAGTAGATTTGGGGGCACCTACGAGCAGTACTTC. Protein product: CASRFGGTYEQYF. The chain uses TRBV19 and TRBJ2-7, with D maybe TRBD1 (6 bases). Trimming took off 6 bases at V and 2 bases at J, with 11 bases between the two ends. Germline-derived CDR1 and CDR2 are LNHDA and SQIVND (reference sequence). The CDR3 is made up of 13 amino acids.